The 30 T cell receptor beta chains reported below all come from one sample, sequenced in a study of cytomegalovirus exposure and HLA in healthy donors. It was with 60 Vbeta and 13 Jbeta primers that the PCR ran. The assay was immunoSEQ multiplex PCR, and TCRdb's table has in-frame clones only and misses some. The data include about 210,000 clones; the top ten clones carry about 1%. Sequenced: PBMCs. Receptor source: a young woman in good health and CMV-seropositive.

V is TRBV5-1 and J is TRBJ2-5, with a weak D call TRBD1 (6 bases). V shed 1 base and J shed 3 bases, with 10 bases lying between them. This CDR3 contains 14 residues. The V gene's germline CDR1 is SGHRS and CDR2 YFSETQ. CDR3 in amino acids: CASSLIEGEETQYF. Here the CDR3 DNA reads TGCGCCAGCAGCTTGATAGAGGGGGAAGAGACCCAGTACTTC.

This CDR3 reads CASSVDHPDYGYTF. CDR3 bases: TGTGCCAGCAGCGTAGATCATCCGGACTATGGCTACACCTTC. V and J are TRBV9 and TRBJ1-2; the D is unclear. This CDR3 contains 14 residues. Germline V gene lookup returns CDR1 SGDLS and CDR2 YYNGEE. Trimming took 0 bases from V and 3 from J, leaving 9 bases between them. The full variable domain, with the rest looked up from reference TRBV9 and TRBJ1-2, is DSGVTQTPKHLITATGQRVTLRCSPRSGDLSVYWYQQSLDQGLQFLIQYYNGEERAKGNILERFSAQQFPDLHSELNLSSLELGDSALYFCASSVDHPDYGYTFGSGTRLTVV.

This CDR3 is CASSGTWGQGNTEAFF. CDR3 DNA sequence: TGTGCCAGCAGCGGTACCTGGGGACAAGGGAACACTGAAGCTTTCTTT. The V call is TRBV11-2, the J call TRBJ1-1, with a weak D call TRBD1 (6 bases). CDR3 length equals 16 residues. The V gene's germline CDR1 is SGHAT and CDR2 FQNNGV. Trimming pared 5 bases from V and 1 base from J, leaving 17 bases between.

V gene TRBV5-4 combines with J gene TRBJ1-2, with D tentatively TRBD1 (5 bases). Germline V CDR1 and CDR2: SGHNT, YYREEE (reference sequence). Trimming left V 0 bases short and J 3 bases short, with 9 bases between. The CDR3 covers 14 residues. The CDR3 here is CASSLEAGYYGYTF. CDR3 DNA: TGTGCCAGCAGCTTGGAAGCAGGGTACTATGGCTACACCTTC.

V usage is TRBV5-1 and J usage is TRBJ2-2; 7 positions match TRBD1. The CDR3 totals 15 residues. Germline lookup yields CDR1 SGHRS and CDR2 YFSETQ. V shed 4 bases and J 7 bases; nucleotides not matched to a gene: 10. CDR3 nucleotides: TGCGCCAGCAGCGGCTGGGACAGCGGAGGCGGGGAGCTGTTTTTT. It translates to CASSGWDSGGGELFF.

The genes are TRBV11-3 and TRBJ2-5; a weak D match, TRBD2 (5 bases). The CDR3 extends over 14 amino acids. In germline, CDR1 is SGHNT, CDR2 YENEEA. Between the trimmed V and J ends, which lost 4 bases and 4 bases, there was a span of 13 bases. The DNA of the CDR3 is TGTGCCAGCAGCTCCCGGGGTAGCATAGAGACCCAGTACTTC. The encoded protein is CASSSRGSIETQYF.

The genes are TRBV27 and TRBJ2-3; 9 positions match TRBD2. V trimming: 8 bases; J trimming: 2 bases; junction bases outside the gene matches: 14. The germline V gene encodes CDR1 MNHEY and CDR2 SMNVEV (reference sequence). This CDR3 contains 17 residues. The CDR3 sequence is CASSQLRLADNTDTQYF. As DNA, the CDR3 is TGTGCCAGCTCCCAACTGAGACTAGCGGACAACACAGATACGCAGTATTTT.

The V call is TRBV6-5, the J call TRBJ1-2, with a possible D match to TRBD1 (6 bases). Germline assignment: CDR1 MNHEY and CDR2 SVGAGI. CDR3 length: 15 residues. V lost 1 base to trimming and J lost 8 bases, with 17 bases between them. CDR3 sequence: CASSYFMDSGEGYTF. The DNA of the CDR3 is TGTGCCAGCAGTTACTTCATGGACAGCGGAGAAGGCTACACCTTC.

CDR3 amino acids: CASSLGGTGVNEQFF. Here the CDR3 DNA reads TGTGCCAGCAGCTTAGGCGGGACAGGGGTCAATGAGCAGTTCTTC. The chain recombines TRBV7-6 with TRBJ2-1; TRBD1 agrees at 10 bases. V lost 1 base and J lost 6; bases outside the gene matches: 3. CDR1 SGHVS and CDR2 FNYEAQ come from the germline V gene. The CDR3 has 15 amino acids.

This sequence joins TRBV10-3 and TRBJ2-7, with 8 bases identical to TRBD2. This CDR3 region has 14 residues. Unmatched junction bases numbered 4, after V lost 3 bases and J lost 3 bases. CDR1 ENHRY and CDR2 SYGVKD come from the germline V gene. For the CDR3, the DNA is TGTGCCATCAGTGAAACTAGCGGATTCTACGAGCAGTACTTC. This gives the protein CAISETSGFYEQYF.

This sequence joins TRBV28 and TRBJ1-1; D is undetermined. Trimming took 8 bases from V and 4 from J, leaving 8 bases between them. CDR1 is MDHEN and CDR2 is SYDVKM in the germline V gene. This CDR3 comprises 11 residues. CDR3 sequence: CASGPSTEAFF. CDR3 DNA sequence: TGTGCCAGCGGGCCCTCCACTGAAGCTTTCTTT.

CDR3 bases: TGTGCCAGCAGCGTCCGTCTTCCCAATGAGCAGTTCTTC. Translation gives CASSVRLPNEQFF. This chain uses TRBV7-2 with TRBJ2-1; no clear D. V dropped 5 bases and J dropped 6 bases, with 11 bases sitting between them. Per the germline V gene, CDR1 is SGHTA and CDR2 is FQGNSA. This CDR3 is 13 amino acids long.

The CDR3 here is CASIREAFF. CDR3 DNA sequence: TGTGCCAGCATTCGGGAAGCTTTCTTT. The chain recombines TRBV27 with TRBJ1-1; unclear D gene. CDR1 is MNHEY and CDR2 is SMNVEV in the germline V gene (reference sequence). V was clipped by 7 bases and J by 8 bases, with 5 bases between them. The length of the CDR3 is 9 residues.

The gene calls are TRBV2 and TRBJ2-3; D may be TRBD1 (5 bases). This CDR3 is 14 amino acids long. Per germline, CDR1 SNHLY and CDR2 FYNNEI. Trimming stripped 2 bases from V and 2 bases from J, with 8 bases between. The CDR3 sequence: CASSEQGITDTQYF. CDR3 nucleotide sequence: TGTGCCAGCAGTGAACAGGGCATCACAGATACGCAGTATTTT. Using reference TRBV2 and TRBJ2-3 for the parts outside the CDR3, the full variable domain is EPEVTQTPSHQVTQMGQEVILRCVPISNHLYFYWYRQILGQKVEFLVSFYNNEISEKSEIFDDQFSVERPDGSNFTLKIRSTKLEDSAMYFCASSEQGITDTQYFGPGTRLTVL.

In nucleotides, the CDR3 is TGCGCCAGCAGCACCGGGACAGGGAACTACGAGCAGTACTTC. Amino acid sequence: CASSTGTGNYEQYF. V gene TRBV5-1 combines with J gene TRBJ2-7; 9 nucleotides agree with TRBD1. The CDR3 has 14 amino acids. The germline CDR1 and CDR2 sequences are SGHRS and YFSETQ. The J segment lost 3 bases and the V segment lost 4 bases, leaving 5 bases of the junction unmatched. The full variable domain, in which reference TRBV5-1 and TRBJ2-7 provide the parts outside the CDR3, is KAGVTQTPRYLIKTRGQQVTLSCSPISGHRSVSWYQQTPGQGLQFLFEYFSETQRNKGNFPGRFSGRQFSNSRSEMNVSTLELGDSALYLCASSTGTGNYEQYFGPGTRLTVT.

The CDR3 DNA reads as TGTGCCAGTAGTTTGGGGGGACCGAACACTGAAGCTTTCTTT. It translates to CASSLGGPNTEAFF. V usage is TRBV19 and J usage is TRBJ1-1; D may be TRBD1 (5 bases). Germline-derived CDR1 and CDR2 are LNHDA and SQIVND (reference sequence). The CDR3 runs 14 residues. Trimming cost V 5 bases and J 1 base, with 11 bases left between them.

The chain joins TRBV18 to TRBJ2-3, with TRBD2 as a possible D gene (6 bases). This CDR3 region has 15 residues. Per the germline V gene, CDR1 is KGHSH and CDR2 is LQKENI. The V end was cut by 4 bases, the J end by 5 bases, with 16 bases between. Here the CDR3 reads CASSLSLAGLDTQYF. The CDR3 DNA is TGTGCCAGCTCACTCTCTTTGGCGGGACTAGATACGCAGTATTTT.

This chain joins TRBV5-6 and TRBJ1-1, with TRBD1 as a possible D gene (5 bases). In germline, CDR1 is SGHDT, CDR2 YYEEEE. V gave up 4 bases and J gave up 1 base, with 17 bases separating them. The CDR3 has 16 amino acids. For the CDR3, the DNA is TGTGCCAGCAGCCCGGGGGTAGGCAGACCGAACACTGAAGCTTTCTTT. Protein sequence: CASSPGVGRPNTEAFF.

J is TRBJ1-5 and V is TRBV27, with 11 bases aligning to TRBD1. The CDR3 sequence is 16 residues long. Unmatched junction bases numbered 3, after V lost 5 bases and J lost 0 bases. CDR1 MNHEY and CDR2 SMNVEV come from the germline V gene (reference sequence). Written as DNA, the CDR3 is TGTGCCAGCAGTAGGGACAGGGGGTTTAGCAATCAGCCCCAGCATTTT. It codes for CASSRDRGFSNQPQHF.

This sequence joins TRBV5-1 and TRBJ2-2; the match to TRBD2 covers 12 bases. This CDR3 has 16 amino acids. Trimming removed 4 bases from V and 5 bases from J; junction bases left unmatched: 6. Looked up from germline, CDR1 is SGHRS and CDR2 is YFSETQ. The CDR3 bases are TGCGCCAGCAGCCGACTAGCGGGAGAGAAAACCGGGGAGCTGTTTTTT. Its protein is CASSRLAGEKTGELFF.

The rearrangement joins TRBV2 to TRBJ1-5; unclear D gene. Germline V gives CDR1 SNHLY, CDR2 FYNNEI. The ends were cut back, 2 bases at V and 4 bases at J, with 3 bases in the middle. CDR3 length: 12 amino acids. The CDR3 spells CASSEPNQPQHF. The CDR3 coding sequence is TGTGCCAGCAGTGAACCGAATCAGCCCCAGCATTTT.

V usage is TRBV19 and J usage is TRBJ2-2; a weak D match, TRBD2 (5 bases). The CDR3 is 12 residues long. V lost 10 bases and J lost 6, with 12 bases in between. The germline CDR1 and CDR2 sequences are LNHDA and SQIVND (reference sequence). CDR3 in amino acids: CATHGGAGELFF. The DNA for the CDR3 is TGTGCCACCCACGGAGGCGCCGGGGAGCTGTTTTTT.

The chain carries TRBV6-1 and TRBJ2-2, with D perhaps TRBD2 (6 bases). The length of the CDR3 is 16 residues. The V end lost 4 bases, the J end lost 4 bases, and 16 bases lay between the germline ends. The germline CDR1 and CDR2 sequences are MNHNS and SASEGT. The CDR3, as DNA: TGTGCCAGCAGTGGACGGAGGGACCGAGTCACCGGGGAGCTGTTTTTT. Protein product: CASSGRRDRVTGELFF.

This chain links TRBV5-1 with TRBJ1-5, with D hard to call. The CDR3 runs 12 residues. Germline values: CDR1 SGHRS, CDR2 YFSETQ. Trimming pared 5 bases from V and 5 bases from J, leaving 8 bases between. The CDR3 coding sequence is TGCGCCAGCAGTAACTACGATCAGCCCCAGCATTTT. Encoded protein: CASSNYDQPQHF.

The chain links TRBV5-1 to TRBJ1-2, with a weak D call TRBD1 (6 bases). CDR1 is SGHRS and CDR2 is YFSETQ in the germline V gene. Trimming removed 4 bases at V and 3 bases at J, with 13 bases between. The CDR3 extends over 14 amino acids. The CDR3 loop reads CASSDPGQHYGYTF. The CDR3 nucleotides read TGCGCCAGCAGCGATCCCGGACAGCACTATGGCTACACCTTC.

The chain has TRBV5-1 and TRBJ2-7, with a weak D call TRBD2 (6 bases). Trimming removed 4 bases at V and 2 bases at J, with 16 bases between. CDR3 length: 15 residues. Germline CDR1 is SGHRS and CDR2 is YFSETQ. Here the CDR3 DNA reads TGCGCCAGCAGCGTAACGGGACTGAAGACCTACGAGCAGTACTTC. Protein: CASSVTGLKTYEQYF.

The chain uses TRBV7-9 and TRBJ1-3; unclear D gene. Germline CDR1 and CDR2: SEHNR and FQNEAQ (reference sequence). The V end was cut by 1 base, the J end by 3 bases, with 4 bases between. The CDR3 has 13 amino acids. CDR3 protein: CASSLDSGNTIYF. Here the CDR3 DNA reads TGTGCCAGCAGCTTAGACAGTGGAAACACCATATATTTT.

In DNA, the CDR3 is TGTGCCAGCAGCCAAAGACAGTTCCTCCAGACCCAGTACTTC. Encoded protein: CASSQRQFLQTQYF. V usage is TRBV14 and J usage is TRBJ2-5, with D maybe TRBD1 (5 bases). Between the trimmed V and J ends, which lost 2 bases and 6 bases, there was a span of 13 bases. Germline-derived CDR1 and CDR2 are SGHDN and FVKESK. The CDR3 sequence is 14 residues long.

The chain joins TRBV5-1 to TRBJ2-7, with unresolved D. Germline CDR1 is SGHRS and CDR2 is YFSETQ. Trimming cost V 4 bases and J 0 bases, with 8 bases left between them. This CDR3 region has 13 residues. This chain's CDR3 is CASSDLGSYEQYF. CDR3 DNA sequence: TGCGCCAGCAGCGACTTAGGCTCCTACGAGCAGTACTTC.

The chain uses TRBV27 and TRBJ1-2, with 9 bases aligning to TRBD1. Trimming took 6 bases from V and 5 from J; bases not matched to a gene: 10. The CDR3 consists of 15 residues. Germline CDR1 and CDR2: MNHEY and SMNVEV (reference sequence). The CDR3 sequence: CASSEFGTGLYGYTF. CDR3 DNA sequence: TGTGCCAGCAGCGAGTTCGGGACAGGGTTATATGGCTACACCTTC.